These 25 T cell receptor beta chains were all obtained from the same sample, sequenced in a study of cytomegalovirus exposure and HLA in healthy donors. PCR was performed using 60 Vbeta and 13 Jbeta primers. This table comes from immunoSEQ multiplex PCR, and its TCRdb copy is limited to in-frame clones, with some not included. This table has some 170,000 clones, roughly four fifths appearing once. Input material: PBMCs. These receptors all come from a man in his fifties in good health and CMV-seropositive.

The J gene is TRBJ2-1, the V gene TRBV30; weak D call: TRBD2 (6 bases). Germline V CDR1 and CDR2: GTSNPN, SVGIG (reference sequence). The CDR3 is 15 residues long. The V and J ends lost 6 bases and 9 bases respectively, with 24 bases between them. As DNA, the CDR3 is TGTGCCTGCCCCGTGGGGGGAGTAGGTTTGGGTGAGCAGTTCTTC. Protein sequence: CACPVGGVGLGEQFF.

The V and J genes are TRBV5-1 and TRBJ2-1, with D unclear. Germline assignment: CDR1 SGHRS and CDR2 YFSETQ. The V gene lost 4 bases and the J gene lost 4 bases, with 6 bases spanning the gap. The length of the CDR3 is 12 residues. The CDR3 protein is CASSLAYNEQFF. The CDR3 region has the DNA TGCGCCAGCAGCCTGGCGTACAATGAGCAGTTCTTC.

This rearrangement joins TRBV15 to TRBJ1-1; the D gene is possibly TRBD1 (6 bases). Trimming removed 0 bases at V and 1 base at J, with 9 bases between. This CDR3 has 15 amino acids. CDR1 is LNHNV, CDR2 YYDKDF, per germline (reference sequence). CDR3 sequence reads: CATSRDGQTNTEAFF. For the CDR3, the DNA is TGTGCCACCAGCAGAGATGGACAGACGAACACTGAAGCTTTCTTT.

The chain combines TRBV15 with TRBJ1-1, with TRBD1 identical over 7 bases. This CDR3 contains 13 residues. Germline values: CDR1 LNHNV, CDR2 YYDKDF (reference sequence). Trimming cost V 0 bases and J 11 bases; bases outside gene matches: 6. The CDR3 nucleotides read TGTGCCACCAGCAGAGAACAGGGGTTGAACGCTTTCTTT. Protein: CATSREQGLNAFF.

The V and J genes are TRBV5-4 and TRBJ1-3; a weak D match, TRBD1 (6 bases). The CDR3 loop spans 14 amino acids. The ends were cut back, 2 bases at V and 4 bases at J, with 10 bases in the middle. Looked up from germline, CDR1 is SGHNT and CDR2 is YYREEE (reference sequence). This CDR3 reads CASSFNREGNTIYF. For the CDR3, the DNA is TGTGCCAGCAGCTTCAACAGGGAAGGAAACACCATATATTTT.

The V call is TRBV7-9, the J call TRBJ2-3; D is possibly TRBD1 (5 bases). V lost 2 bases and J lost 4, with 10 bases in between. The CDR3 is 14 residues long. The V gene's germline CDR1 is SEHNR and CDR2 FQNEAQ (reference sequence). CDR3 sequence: CASSLTLGADTQYF. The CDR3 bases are TGTGCCAGCAGCTTAACGTTAGGGGCAGATACGCAGTATTTT.

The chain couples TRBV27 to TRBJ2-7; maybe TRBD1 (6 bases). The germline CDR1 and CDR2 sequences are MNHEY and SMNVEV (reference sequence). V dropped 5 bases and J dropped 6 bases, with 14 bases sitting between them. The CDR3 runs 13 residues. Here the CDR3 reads CASSRDRWSEQYF. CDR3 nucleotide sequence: TGTGCCAGCAGTCGTGACAGGTGGAGCGAGCAGTACTTC.

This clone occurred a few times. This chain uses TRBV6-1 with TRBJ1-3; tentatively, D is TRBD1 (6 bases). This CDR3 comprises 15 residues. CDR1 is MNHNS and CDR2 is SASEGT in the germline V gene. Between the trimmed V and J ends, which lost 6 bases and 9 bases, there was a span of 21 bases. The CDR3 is CASSTQGFYETTIYF. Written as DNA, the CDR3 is TGTGCCAGCAGCACCCAGGGGTTCTATGAGACCACCATATATTTT.

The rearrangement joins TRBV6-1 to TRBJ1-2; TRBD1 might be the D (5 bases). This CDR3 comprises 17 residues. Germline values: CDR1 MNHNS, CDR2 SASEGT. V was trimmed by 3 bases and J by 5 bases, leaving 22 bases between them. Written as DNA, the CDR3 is TGTGCCAGCAGTGACCCAGGACATAGAAGGGTACTGTATGGCTACACCTTC. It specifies CASSDPGHRRVLYGYTF.

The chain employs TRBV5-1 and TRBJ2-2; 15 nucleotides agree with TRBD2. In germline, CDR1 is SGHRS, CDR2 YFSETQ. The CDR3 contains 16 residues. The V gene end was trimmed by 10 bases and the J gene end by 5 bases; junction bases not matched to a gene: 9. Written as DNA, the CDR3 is TGCGCCTCAGCTCCGGGACTAGCGGGGGGAACCGGGGAGCTGTTTTTT. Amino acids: CASAPGLAGGTGELFF.

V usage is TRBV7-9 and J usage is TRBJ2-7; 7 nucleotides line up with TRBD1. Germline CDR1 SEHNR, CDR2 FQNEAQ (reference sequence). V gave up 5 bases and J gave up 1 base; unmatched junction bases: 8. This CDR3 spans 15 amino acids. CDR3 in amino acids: CASSQRQGRSYEQYF. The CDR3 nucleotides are TGTGCCAGCAGCCAACGACAGGGCCGATCCTACGAGCAGTACTTC.

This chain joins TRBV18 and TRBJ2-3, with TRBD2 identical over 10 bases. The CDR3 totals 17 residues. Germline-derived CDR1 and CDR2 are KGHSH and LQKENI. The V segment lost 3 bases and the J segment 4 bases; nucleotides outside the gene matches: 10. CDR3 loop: CASSPQASGSGADTQYF. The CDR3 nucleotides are TGTGCCAGCTCACCTCAGGCTAGCGGGAGCGGGGCAGATACGCAGTATTTT.

CDR3 in amino acids: CASSPSGVQETQYF. DNA of the CDR3: TGCGCCAGCAGCCCAAGCGGGGTCCAAGAGACCCAGTACTTC. The V call is TRBV4-3, the J call TRBJ2-5; 7 bases line up with TRBD2. Unmatched junction bases numbered 3, after V lost 4 bases and J lost 1 base. This CDR3 region has 14 residues. The germline gives CDR1 LGHNA, CDR2 YSLEER.

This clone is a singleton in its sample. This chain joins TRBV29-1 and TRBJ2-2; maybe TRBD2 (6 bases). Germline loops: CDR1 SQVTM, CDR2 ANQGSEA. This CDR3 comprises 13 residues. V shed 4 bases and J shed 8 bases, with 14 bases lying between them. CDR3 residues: CSVVGGDGGELFF. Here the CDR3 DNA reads TGCAGCGTTGTTGGAGGGGATGGAGGGGAGCTGTTTTTT.

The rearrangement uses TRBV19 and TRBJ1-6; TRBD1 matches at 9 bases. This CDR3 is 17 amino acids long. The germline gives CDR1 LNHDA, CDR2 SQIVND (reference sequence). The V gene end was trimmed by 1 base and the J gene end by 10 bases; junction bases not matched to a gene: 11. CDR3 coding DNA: TGTGCCAGTAGTATAGTGAGCTCAGGGGACAGGGCGTCACCCCTCCACTTT. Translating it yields CASSIVSSGDRASPLHF.

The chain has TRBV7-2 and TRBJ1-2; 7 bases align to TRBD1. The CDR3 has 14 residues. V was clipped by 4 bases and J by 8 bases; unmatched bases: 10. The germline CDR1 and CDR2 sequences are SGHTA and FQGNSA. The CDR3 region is CASSSPRQGGGYTF. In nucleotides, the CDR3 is TGTGCCAGCAGCTCCCCCCGACAGGGTGGGGGCTACACCTTC.

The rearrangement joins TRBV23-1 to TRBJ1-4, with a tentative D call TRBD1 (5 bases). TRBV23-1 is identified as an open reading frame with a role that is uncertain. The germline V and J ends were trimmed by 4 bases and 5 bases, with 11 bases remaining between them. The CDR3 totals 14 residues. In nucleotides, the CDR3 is TGCGCCAGCAGTCTTGGGAGGGGCAATGAAAAACTGTTTTTT. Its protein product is CASSLGRGNEKLFF.

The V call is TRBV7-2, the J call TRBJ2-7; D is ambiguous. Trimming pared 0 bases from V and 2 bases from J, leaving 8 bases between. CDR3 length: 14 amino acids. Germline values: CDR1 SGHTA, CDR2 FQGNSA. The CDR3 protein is CASSLAATTYEQYF. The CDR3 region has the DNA TGTGCCAGCAGCTTAGCGGCAACAACCTACGAGCAGTACTTC.

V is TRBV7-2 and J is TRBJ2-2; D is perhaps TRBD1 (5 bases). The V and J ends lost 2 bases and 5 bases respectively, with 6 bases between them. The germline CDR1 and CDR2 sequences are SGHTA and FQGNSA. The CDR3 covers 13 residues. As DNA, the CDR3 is TGTGCCAGCAGCTTATCAGGGACCGGGGAGCTGTTTTTT. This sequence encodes CASSLSGTGELFF.

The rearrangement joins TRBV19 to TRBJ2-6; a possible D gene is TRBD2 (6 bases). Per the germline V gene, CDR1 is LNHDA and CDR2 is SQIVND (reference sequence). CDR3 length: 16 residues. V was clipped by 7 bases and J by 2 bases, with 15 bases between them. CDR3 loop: CASIIGGHAGANVLTF. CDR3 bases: TGTGCCAGTATTATCGGGGGTCACGCTGGGGCCAACGTCCTGACTTTC.

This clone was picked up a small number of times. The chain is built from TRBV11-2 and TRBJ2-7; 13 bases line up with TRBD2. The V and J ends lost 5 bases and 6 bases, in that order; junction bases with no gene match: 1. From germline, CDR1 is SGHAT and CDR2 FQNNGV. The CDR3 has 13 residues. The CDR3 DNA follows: TGTGCCAGCAGCACTAGCGGGAGGGGCGAGCAGTACTTC. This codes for CASSTSGRGEQYF.

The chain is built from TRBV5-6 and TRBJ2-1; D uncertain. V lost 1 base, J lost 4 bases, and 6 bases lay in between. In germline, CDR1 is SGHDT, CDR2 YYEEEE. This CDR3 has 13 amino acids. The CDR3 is CASSLSPYNEQFF. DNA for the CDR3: TGTGCCAGCAGCTTGAGCCCTTACAATGAGCAGTTCTTC.

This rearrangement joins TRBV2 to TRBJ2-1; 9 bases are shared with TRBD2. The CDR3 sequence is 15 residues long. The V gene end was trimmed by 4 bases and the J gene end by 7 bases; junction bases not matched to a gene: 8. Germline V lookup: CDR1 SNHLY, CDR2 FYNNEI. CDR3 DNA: TGTGCCAGCAGTGCAAGGGGCGGGGGGGCAAATGAGCAGTTCTTC. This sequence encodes CASSARGGGANEQFF.

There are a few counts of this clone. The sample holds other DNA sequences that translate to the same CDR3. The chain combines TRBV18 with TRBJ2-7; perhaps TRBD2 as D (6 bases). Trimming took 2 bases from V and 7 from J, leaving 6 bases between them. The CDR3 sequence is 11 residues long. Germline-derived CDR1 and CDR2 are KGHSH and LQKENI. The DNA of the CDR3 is TGTGCCAGCTCACCAGGGGGGGAGCAGTACTTC. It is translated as CASSPGGEQYF.

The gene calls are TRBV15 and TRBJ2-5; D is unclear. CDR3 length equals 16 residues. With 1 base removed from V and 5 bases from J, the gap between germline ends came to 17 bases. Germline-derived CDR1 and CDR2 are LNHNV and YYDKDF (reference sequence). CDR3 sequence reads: CATSRGSSSMEETQYF. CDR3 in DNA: TGTGCCACCAGCAGAGGGTCTAGTTCCATGGAGGAGACCCAGTACTTC. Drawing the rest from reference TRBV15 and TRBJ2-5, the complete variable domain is DAMVIQNPRYQVTQFGKPVTLSCSQTLNHNVMYWYQQKSSQAPKLLFHYYDKDFNNEADTPDNFQSRRPNTSFCFLDIRSPGLGDTAMYLCATSRGSSSMEETQYFGPGTRLLVL.